Presented here are 24 T cell receptor beta chains from one specimen sequenced in a study of cytomegalovirus exposure and HLA in healthy donors. The study ran its PCR with 60 Vbeta and 13 Jbeta primers. Clones were sequenced by immunoSEQ multiplex PCR, and TCRdb holds only the in-frame ones, with some missing. The table has 55,000 to 65,000 clones, 70% to 90% seen once. The sample consisted of PBMCs. These receptors originate from a man aged 30-40 years in good health and CMV-seropositive.

CDR3 bases: TGTGCCAGCAGTGGGGAGGGGGGATACAATGAGCAGTTCTTC. It encodes CASSGEGGYNEQFF. The chain employs TRBV6-5 and TRBJ2-1; tentatively, D is TRBD2 (7 bases). From germline, CDR1 is MNHEY and CDR2 SVGAGI. V was cut by 5 bases and J by 4 bases, with 12 bases left in between. The CDR3 contains 14 residues.

The chain employs TRBV5-1 and TRBJ2-3, with 10 bases fitting TRBD2. The ends lost 3 bases at V and 3 bases at J; junction bases unmatched: 1. This CDR3 has 14 amino acids. Germline V gives CDR1 SGHRS, CDR2 YFSETQ. CDR3 DNA sequence: TGCGCCAGCAGCTCTAGCGGGAGTACAGATACGCAGTATTTT. It yields the protein CASSSSGSTDTQYF.

Comments on this clone: An end of the junction differs from the germline gene, which may be a read error. This specimen includes other DNA sequences encoding the same CDR3. The chain has TRBV5-1 and TRBJ2-3, with D possibly being TRBD1 (6 bases). Germline loops: CDR1 SGHRS, CDR2 YFSETQ. This CDR3 contains 15 residues. The CDR3 DNA reads TGCGCCAGCAGTTTGGAAGGACAGAGCACAGATACGCAGTATTTT. It yields the protein CASSLEGQSTDTQYF.

The rearrangement uses TRBV2 and TRBJ2-1; a possible D gene is TRBD2 (5 bases). Trimming cost V 7 bases and J 5 bases, with 15 bases left between them. The CDR3 totals 14 residues. The germline gives CDR1 SNHLY, CDR2 FYNNEI. CDR3 sequence: CASTMGEYDNEQFF. Here the CDR3 DNA reads TGTGCCAGCACGATGGGAGAATACGACAATGAGCAGTTCTTC.

The count of this clone is one. The V and J genes are TRBV2 and TRBJ2-3; 7 bases are a match to TRBD1. V dropped 3 bases and J dropped 1; count of bases not matched to a gene: 4. CDR3 length: 15 amino acids. CDR1 and CDR2 from the germline V gene are SNHLY and FYNNEI. The CDR3: CASSDRTGRTDTQYF. CDR3 DNA sequence: TGTGCCAGCAGTGACAGGACAGGCCGCACAGATACGCAGTATTTT.

Notes on this clone: The junction shows a germline mismatch at one end, possibly a read error. The chain has TRBV7-9 and TRBJ1-6, with 7 bases matching TRBD1. The length of the CDR3 is 12 residues. Germline CDR1 and CDR2: SEHNR and FQNEAQ (reference sequence). CDR3 sequence (DNA): TGTTCCAGCAGCTTCGACAGGGATGCCCTCCACTTT. It translates to CSSSFDRDALHF.

This chain connects TRBV25-1 to TRBJ2-1; 7 bases fit TRBD1. The CDR3 runs 17 residues. J gave up 7 bases and V 2 bases, and 14 bases lay outside the gene matches. Germline CDR1 and CDR2: MGHDK and SYGVNS. CDR3 sequence: CASSEPFRQGGWNEQFF. The DNA for the CDR3 is TGTGCCAGCAGTGAACCCTTCCGACAGGGCGGTTGGAATGAGCAGTTCTTC.

The DNA for the CDR3 is TGCGCCAGCAAATTAGCGGGGAATACAGATACGCAGTATTTT. Its translation: CASKLAGNTDTQYF. This rearrangement joins TRBV5-1 to TRBJ2-3, with 8 bases fitting TRBD2. Germline CDR1 reads SGHRS; CDR2 reads YFSETQ. The trim removed 6 bases at V and 3 bases at J, leaving 6 bases unmatched. This CDR3 is 14 amino acids long.

The chain couples TRBV7-9 to TRBJ2-3; 14 bases agree with TRBD2. The CDR3 consists of 17 residues. The germline V gene encodes CDR1 SEHNR and CDR2 FQNEAQ (reference sequence). The V and J ends lost 5 bases and 1 base, in that order; junction bases with no gene match: 5. Here the CDR3 reads CASSRGLAGAGTDTQYF. In nucleotides, the CDR3 is TGTGCCAGCAGCCGGGGACTAGCGGGAGCAGGCACAGATACGCAGTATTTT.

This chain joins TRBV19 and TRBJ1-2; D is possibly TRBD1 (5 bases). This CDR3 is 14 amino acids long. CDR1 is LNHDA, CDR2 SQIVND, per germline (reference sequence). Trimming cost V 6 bases and J 3 bases, with 14 bases left between them. CDR3 protein: CASSPGWGDYGYTF. The DNA for the CDR3 is TGTGCCAGTAGCCCAGGGTGGGGGGACTATGGCTACACCTTC.

This clone was seen more than once but under ten times. The chain is built from TRBV4-3 and TRBJ2-7, with 14 positions matching TRBD2. Germline CDR1 and CDR2: LGHNA and YSLEER. The CDR3 spans 15 residues. Unmatched junction bases numbered 2, after V lost 4 bases and J lost 3 bases. The CDR3 protein is CASSRLAGGGYEQYF. CDR3 bases: TGCGCCAGCAGCCGACTAGCGGGAGGGGGCTACGAGCAGTACTTC.

The J gene is TRBJ1-5, the V gene TRBV12-5; 11 bases are shared with TRBD1. The CDR3 contains 15 residues. The V and J ends lost 1 base and 6 bases, in that order; junction bases with no gene match: 2. In germline, CDR1 is LGHNT, CDR2 FRNRAP. The CDR3 DNA reads as TGTGCTAGTGGTTTGGGGACAGGGGGCAGTCAGCCCCAGCATTTT. Protein product: CASGLGTGGSQPQHF.

The rearrangement joins TRBV7-9 to TRBJ2-5; 7 positions agree with TRBD2. Germline CDR1 and CDR2: SEHNR and FQNEAQ (reference sequence). With V trimmed by 4 bases and J by 5 bases, 13 bases remained unmatched. The CDR3 totals 16 residues. This chain's CDR3 is CASSSPGLPSTETQYF. CDR3 bases: TGTGCCAGCAGCTCCCCGGGACTACCCTCAACCGAGACCCAGTACTTC.

The chain has TRBV6-1 and TRBJ1-1; D may be TRBD1 (5 bases). This CDR3 is built from 14 residues. V was clipped by 2 bases and J by 8 bases, with 15 bases between them. CDR1 MNHNS and CDR2 SASEGT come from the germline V gene. The chain's CDR3 is CASSESGGNSEAFF. CDR3 nucleotide sequence: TGTGCCAGCAGTGAATCTGGGGGGAACAGCGAAGCTTTCTTT.

The chain joins TRBV19 to TRBJ2-7; TRBD1 matches at 10 bases. The CDR3 has 19 amino acids. Trimming cost V 9 bases and J 0 bases; bases outside gene matches: 20. Germline V gene sequence: CDR1 LNHDA, CDR2 SQIVND (reference sequence). DNA for the CDR3: TGTGCCAGCTCACTCGCCCGGACAGGGGGAAGAGGCGGCTCCTACGAGCAGTACTTC. It encodes CASSLARTGGRGGSYEQYF.

This rearrangement joins TRBV11-1 to TRBJ2-1, with D possibly matching TRBD1 (6 bases). V was shortened by 1 base and J by 8 bases, with 21 bases between the two germline ends. This CDR3 contains 17 residues. CDR1 is SGHAT, CDR2 FQDESV, per germline (reference sequence). CDR3 amino acids: CASSLDPEVGGRYEQFF. As DNA, the CDR3 is TGTGCCAGCAGCTTAGATCCGGAGGTAGGGGGAAGGTATGAGCAGTTCTTC.

The chain employs TRBV29-1 and TRBJ1-1; no clear D gene. The CDR3 totals 15 residues. Germline CDR1 and CDR2: SQVTM and ANQGSEA. Between the trimmed V and J ends, which lost 8 bases and 1 base, there was a span of 20 bases. Here the CDR3 reads CSPSGGLTKNTEAFF. The CDR3 region has the DNA TGCAGCCCTTCAGGTGGGTTGACAAAGAACACTGAAGCTTTCTTT.

V and J are TRBV5-1 and TRBJ2-1, with TRBD2 matching over 12 bases. The CDR3 runs 16 residues. Germline CDR1 SGHRS, CDR2 YFSETQ. The ends lost 3 bases at V and 5 bases at J; junction bases unmatched: 6. Here the CDR3 DNA reads TGCGCCAGCAGCTCCCGGACTAGCGGGAACAACAATGAGCAGTTCTTC. This encodes CASSSRTSGNNNEQFF.

The genes are TRBV30 and TRBJ1-6, with TRBD1 matching over 7 bases. CDR3 length equals 14 residues. Germline CDR1 and CDR2: GTSNPN and SVGIG (reference sequence). V lost 4 bases, J lost 6 bases, and 6 bases stayed unmatched. The CDR3 DNA reads as TGTGCCTGGAACAAGCAGGGGGGTAATTCACCCCTCCACTTT. Its protein is CAWNKQGGNSPLHF.

This chain connects TRBV5-1 to TRBJ1-1, with TRBD1 identical over 7 bases. CDR1 and CDR2 from the germline V gene are SGHRS and YFSETQ. V gave up 0 bases and J gave up 6 bases; unmatched junction bases: 8. The CDR3 covers 15 residues. CDR3 nucleotides: TGCGCCAGCAGCTTGGCCCCAGGGGGACTGGCTGAAGCTTTCTTT. Protein sequence: CASSLAPGGLAEAFF.

A single count supports this clone. The V and J genes are TRBV7-2 and TRBJ1-1; D remains unclear. Germline V gene data show CDR1 as SGHTA and CDR2 as FQGNSA. CDR3 length: 13 residues. Trimming pared 5 bases from V and 8 bases from J, leaving 15 bases between. The CDR3 loop reads CASSDSLTAEAFF. The CDR3 DNA reads TGTGCCAGCAGCGATTCTCTTACTGCGGAAGCTTTCTTT.

The rearrangement joins TRBV25-1 to TRBJ1-3; tentatively, D is TRBD1 (6 bases). Germline V gives CDR1 MGHDK, CDR2 SYGVNS. Trimming removed 1 base at V and 4 bases at J, with 11 bases between. This CDR3 has 15 residues. CDR3 DNA: TGTGCCAGCAGTGAATTTGGGGGCGCCGGAAACACCATATATTTT. It translates to CASSEFGGAGNTIYF.

The chain links TRBV19 to TRBJ1-5, with a weak D call TRBD1 (6 bases). The CDR3 is made up of 14 amino acids. Trimming left V 6 bases short and J 4 bases short, with 13 bases between. Germline-derived CDR1 and CDR2 are LNHDA and SQIVND (reference sequence). The CDR3 here is CASSMGAENQPQHF. The CDR3, as DNA: TGTGCCAGTAGCATGGGGGCGGAGAATCAGCCCCAGCATTTT.

This chain uses TRBV6-1 with TRBJ2-7, with a tentative D call TRBD2 (5 bases). V lost 1 base and J lost 0, with 7 bases in between. The germline gives CDR1 MNHNS, CDR2 SASEGT. The CDR3 sequence is 14 residues long. This CDR3 is CASSEGESSYEQYF. The CDR3 DNA follows: TGTGCCAGCAGTGAAGGGGAGAGCTCCTACGAGCAGTACTTC.